Shown below are 21 T cell receptor beta chains from a single sample sequenced in a study of blood T cells in healthy people across ages. Primers used in a second PCR of roughly 6 to 11 cycles were a sample-barcoded 5' primer and a J-beta primer mix. TCRdb re-called the 5' RACE reads with MiXCR, one entry per CDR3 protein. The data hold about 1,800,000 distinct CDR3 sequences, with about 28% observed a single time. Sequencing input: blood. The source of these receptors is a woman in her 30s in good health.

As to this clonotype: Its ends do not fully match the called genes, so a read error is possible. V gene TRBV15 combines with J gene TRBJ2-3, with D possibly called TRBD1 or TRBD2 (5 bases each). Germline values: CDR1 LNHNV, CDR2 YYDKDF (reference sequence). The CDR3 is made up of 14 amino acids. The DNA for the CDR3 is TGTGCCACCAGCAGAGAGGGGCGGGTAGATGCGCAGTATTTT. Amino acids: CATSREGRVDAQYF.

This clonotype came up a few times. The genes are TRBV27 and TRBJ2-1, with D tentatively TRBD2 (5 bases). The CDR3 spans 12 residues. Germline V lookup: CDR1 MNHEY, CDR2 SMNVEV (reference sequence). Trimming stripped 6 bases from V and 13 bases from J, with 16 bases between. The CDR3 DNA is TGTGCCAGCAGGGGAGCTATGGAGACCCAGTTCTTC. Amino acids: CASRGAMETQFF.

The V and J genes are TRBV20-1 and TRBJ2-7; the D is unclear. The germline CDR1 and CDR2 sequences are DFQATT and SNEGSKA (reference sequence). The ends were cut back, 3 bases at V and 3 bases at J, with 9 bases in the middle. The CDR3 covers 12 residues. The CDR3 region has the DNA TGCAGTGCTAGGGTCACCGGCTACGAGCAGTACTTC. As protein: CSARVTGYEQYF.

This clonotype occurred a few times. The genes are TRBV7-2 and TRBJ2-7; 8 bases line up with TRBD2. The CDR3 length is 18 residues. Losses at the gene ends were 6 bases for V and 1 base for J; bases not matched to a gene: 17. Germline V gene lookup returns CDR1 SGHTA and CDR2 FQGNSA. CDR3 in DNA: TGTGCCAGCAGTCCAAGTAGAGCGAGTACTAGCGGATCCTACGAGCAGTACTTC. It is translated as CASSPSRASTSGSYEQYF.

This chain joins TRBV20-1 and TRBJ2-1; D uncertain. Trimming took off 3 bases at V and 9 bases at J, with 9 bases between the two ends. This CDR3 comprises 11 residues. In germline, CDR1 is DFQATT, CDR2 SNEGSKA (reference sequence). This CDR3 is CSASRVREQFF. Here the CDR3 DNA reads TGCAGTGCTAGTCGAGTGCGTGAGCAGTTCTTC.

This chain joins TRBV5-8 and TRBJ2-5; perhaps TRBD2 as D (6 bases). V dropped 4 bases and J dropped 5 bases, with 24 bases sitting between them. Germline V CDR1 and CDR2: SGHTS, YDEGEE. The CDR3 runs 17 residues. The chain's CDR3 is CASSGGSGILTGETQYF. CDR3 nucleotides: TGTGCCAGCAGCGGGGGGAGTGGAATTCTCACGGGGGAGACCCAGTACTTC.

This clonotype has only a few counts. The rearrangement joins TRBV6-2 or TRBV6-3 to TRBJ2-5, with D possibly being TRBD2 (6 bases). Germline-derived CDR1 and CDR2 are MNHEY and SVGEGT. The ends were cut back, 8 bases at V and 1 base at J, with 17 bases in the middle. The CDR3 totals 15 residues. CDR3 nucleotide sequence: TGTGCCAGCCTAGGGACTCTAGCGTTCCAAGAGACCCAGTACTTC. Translating gives CASLGTLAFQETQYF.

A few counts support this clonotype. This chain joins TRBV5-1 and TRBJ2-7; D might be TRBD1 or TRBD2, each matching 5 bases. Germline values: CDR1 SGHRS, CDR2 YFSETQ. CDR3 length: 16 residues. V was shortened by 3 bases and J by 0 bases, with 16 bases between the two germline ends. The CDR3 coding sequence is TGCGCCAGCAGCTGGAGTGGGACCGAGAGCTCCTACGAGCAGTACTTC. It is translated as CASSWSGTESSYEQYF.

This clonotype was observed a few times. The genes are TRBV10-3 and TRBJ2-1; TRBD2 agrees at 13 bases. This CDR3 comprises 16 residues. With 2 bases clipped from V and 8 bases from J, the junction kept 6 bases outside the gene matches. In germline, CDR1 is ENHRY, CDR2 SYGVKD. The CDR3 DNA reads as TGTGCCATCAGTGAGCAAGGGACTAGCGGGATCTATGAGCAGTTCTTC. Its protein product is CAISEQGTSGIYEQFF.

This clonotype was seen only a few times. This sequence joins TRBV5-4 and TRBJ2-6; 11 positions match TRBD1. V gave up 5 bases and J gave up 2 bases; unmatched junction bases: 3. This CDR3 is built from 16 residues. Per germline, CDR1 SGHNT and CDR2 YYREEE (reference sequence). CDR3 sequence: CASRGQGGTGANVLTF. CDR3 sequence (DNA): TGTGCCAGCAGGGGACAGGGGGGAACTGGGGCCAACGTCCTGACTTTC. Filled out from reference TRBV5-4 and TRBJ2-6, the complete variable domain reads ETGVTQSPTHLIKTRGQQVTLRCSSQSGHNTVSWYQQALGQGPQFIFQYYREEENGRGNFPPRFSGLQFPNYSSELNVNALELDDSALYLCASRGQGGTGANVLTFGAGSRLTVL.

The V call is TRBV25-1, the J call TRBJ2-6; unclear D gene. Trimming stripped 2 bases from V and 0 bases from J, with 11 bases between. The germline gives CDR1 MGHDK, CDR2 SYGVNS. The CDR3 extends over 17 amino acids. CDR3 DNA sequence: TGTGCCAGCAGTGAAGAGGAATCTGGCTCTGGGGCCAACGTCCTGACTTTC. Amino acid sequence: CASSEEESGSGANVLTF.

This clonotype was detected ten times or more. The genes are TRBV6-6 and TRBJ1-2, with a possible D match to TRBD1 (5 bases). CDR1 is MNHNY, CDR2 SVGAGI, per germline (reference sequence). The length of the CDR3 is 14 residues. Trimming cost V 4 bases and J 8 bases, with 17 bases left between them. In nucleotides, the CDR3 is TGTGCCAGCAGTTGGGAAACAGCTCCAGGGGGCTACACCTTC. Protein sequence: CASSWETAPGGYTF.

This clonotype was observed a handful of times. The chain joins TRBV18 to TRBJ1-2; D gene unclear. V shed 6 bases and J shed 3 bases, with 20 bases lying between them. CDR1 is KGHSH and CDR2 is LQKENI in the germline V gene. CDR3 length: 16 amino acids. CDR3 in DNA: TGTGCCAGCTCCACAATGGAGAACCCCGCTGACTATGGCTACACCTTC. This encodes CASSTMENPADYGYTF. Supplemented by reference TRBV18 and TRBJ1-2, the full variable domain reads NAGVMQNPRHLVRRRGQEARLRCSPMKGHSHVYWYRQLPEEGLKFMVYLQKENIIDESGMPKERFSAEFPKEGPSILRIQQVVRGDSAAYFCASSTMENPADYGYTFGSGTRLTVV.

This clonotype showed up just a few times. The chain joins TRBV6-5 to TRBJ1-1; TRBD1 might be the D (6 bases). The CDR3 covers 15 residues. Trimming pared 6 bases from V and 3 bases from J, leaving 17 bases between. From germline, CDR1 is MNHEY and CDR2 SVGAGI. CDR3 bases: TGTGCCAGCAGGCGACCGGGACACGGATACACTGAAGCTTTCTTT. Its translation: CASRRPGHGYTEAFF.

This clonotype was counted once. This may arise from a read error, as a much more abundant clone is one base away. V usage is TRBV10-1 and J usage is TRBJ2-4; D is perhaps TRBD1 or TRBD2 (9 bases each). The CDR3 covers 13 residues. Germline lookup yields CDR1 WNHNN and CDR2 SYGVQD (reference sequence). The CDR3 loop reads CAGSGGTGNIQYF. CDR3 nucleotides: TGCGCCGGCAGCGGGGGGACAGGGAACATTCAGTACTTC.

This clonotype came up a few times. V is TRBV5-1 and J is TRBJ1-2, with unresolved D. The CDR3 length is 15 residues. V lost 4 bases and J 2 bases, leaving 15 bases between the germline ends. In germline, CDR1 is SGHRS, CDR2 YFSETQ. The chain's CDR3 is CASSPRVSGNYGYTF. For the CDR3, the DNA is TGCGCCAGCAGCCCCCGCGTGAGCGGGAACTATGGCTACACCTTC.

The table lists this clonotype with a few counts. CDR3 protein: CASSFSTAYGYTF. CDR3 sequence (DNA): TGTGCCAGCAGCTTCTCGACAGCATATGGCTACACCTTC. The chain carries TRBV7-2 and TRBJ1-2; TRBD1 is a possible D gene (5 bases). Per germline, CDR1 SGHTA and CDR2 FQGNSA. Trimming shortened V by 3 bases and J by 5 bases, and 10 bases separated the two germline ends. The CDR3 has 13 residues.

This clonotype occurred many times. V is TRBV20-1 and J is TRBJ1-2; D is undetermined. Germline V gene lookup returns CDR1 DFQATT and CDR2 SNEGSKA (reference sequence). V was clipped by 1 base and J by 0 bases, with 15 bases between them. This CDR3 is 16 amino acids long. The CDR3 reads CSARVSSELTNYGYTF. As DNA, the CDR3 is TGCAGTGCTAGAGTTTCCAGCGAGCTAACTAACTATGGCTACACCTTC.

The V gene is TRBV25-1, the J gene TRBJ2-1, with D perhaps being TRBD1 or TRBD2 (5 bases each). The CDR3 totals 12 residues. Germline V gene data show CDR1 as MGHDK and CDR2 as SYGVNS. V dropped 6 bases and J dropped 7 bases, with 10 bases sitting between them. The CDR3 DNA sequence: TGTGCCAGCAGGGCTGAGGGGAATGAGCAGTTCTTC. Translation: CASRAEGNEQFF.

The chain links TRBV7-2 to TRBJ2-3; D gene ambiguous. CDR3 length equals 16 residues. The ends were cut back, 3 bases at V and 4 bases at J, with 17 bases in the middle. The germline gives CDR1 SGHTA, CDR2 FQGNSA. The CDR3 protein is CASSFTASRAADTQYF. The CDR3 bases are TGTGCCAGCAGCTTCACCGCATCAAGGGCCGCAGATACGCAGTATTTT.

As for this clonotype: Compared with germline, one end of the junction differs, possibly owing to a read error. V gene TRBV4-1 combines with J gene TRBJ1-2; 7 bases fit TRBD1. This CDR3 contains 15 residues. The germline V gene encodes CDR1 MGHRA and CDR2 YSYEKL. In DNA, the CDR3 is TGCGCCAGCGGCCAAGATAGACAGGGTTTGGGTGGCTACACCTTC. Translating it yields CASGQDRQGLGGYTF.